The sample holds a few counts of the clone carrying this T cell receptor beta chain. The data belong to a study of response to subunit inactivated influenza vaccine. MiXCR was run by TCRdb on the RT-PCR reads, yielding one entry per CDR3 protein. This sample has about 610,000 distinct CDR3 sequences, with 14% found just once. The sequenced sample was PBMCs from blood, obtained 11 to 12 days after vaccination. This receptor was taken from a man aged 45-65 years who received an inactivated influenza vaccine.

The CDR3 DNA reads TGTGCCAGCAGTCCCGGAGCTGAAGCTTTCTTT. Its translation: CASSPGAEAFF. This chain links TRBV6-6 with TRBJ1-1; D gene uncertain. Trimming took off 5 bases at V and 6 bases at J, with 7 bases between the two ends. The V gene's germline CDR1 is MNHNY and CDR2 SVGAGI (reference sequence). CDR3 length equals 11 residues.